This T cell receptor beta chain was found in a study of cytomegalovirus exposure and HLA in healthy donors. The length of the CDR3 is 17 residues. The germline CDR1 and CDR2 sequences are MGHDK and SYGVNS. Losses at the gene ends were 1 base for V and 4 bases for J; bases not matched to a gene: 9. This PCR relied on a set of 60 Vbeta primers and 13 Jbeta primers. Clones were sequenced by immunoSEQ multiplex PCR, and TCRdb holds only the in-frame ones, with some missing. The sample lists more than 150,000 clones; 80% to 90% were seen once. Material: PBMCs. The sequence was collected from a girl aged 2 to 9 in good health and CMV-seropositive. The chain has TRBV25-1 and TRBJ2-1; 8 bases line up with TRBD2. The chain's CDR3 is CASSELWPSGRYNEQFF. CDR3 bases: TGTGCCAGCAGTGAATTGTGGCCTAGCGGGCGTTACAATGAGCAGTTCTTC. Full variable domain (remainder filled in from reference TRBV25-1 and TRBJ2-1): EADIYQTPRYLVIGTGKKITLECSQTMGHDKMYWYQQDPGMELHLIHYSYGVNSTEKGDLSSESTVSRIRTEHFPLTLESARPSHTSQYLCASSELWPSGRYNEQFFGPGTRLTVL.